A selection of T cell receptor beta chains follows, all from one sample in a study of CD8 T cells in ankylosing spondylitis. TCRdb re-called the 5' RACE reads through MiXCR, storing one row per CDR3 protein. The sample gives roughly 200,000 distinct CDR3 sequences, around 13% of which show up once; about 15% is in the top ten. Sequencing used blood, either unsorted or a sorted T cell fraction (not recorded which). The receptors here all came from a male donor with ankylosing spondylitis or in good health (not recorded which). Each CDR3 is given with its conserved first and last residue. D genes are given only for firm matches. Rows may omit the clone size; those that give it use once, few, many or a size class.

j_call d_call v_call cdr3_length clone_size cdr3_aa cdr3_nt
TRBJ2-1 NA TRBV28 17 NA CASSPGASRHPTDEQFF TGTGCCAGCAGTCCCGGTGCTAGCAGACACCCGACGGATGAGCAGTTCTTC
TRBJ2-7 NA TRBV19 13 NA CASSLTGFYEQYF TGTGCCAGTAGCCTGACAGGATTCTACGAGCAGTACTTC
TRBJ2-7 NA TRBV7-9 15 few CASSPHGGVSGEQYF TGTGCCAGCAGCCCCCATGGGGGTGTCTCGGGCGAGCAGTACTTC
TRBJ2-6 TRBD1 TRBV5-1 15 NA CASSYGQAAANVLTF TGCGCCAGCAGCTATGGACAGGCAGCGGCCAACGTCCTGACTTTC
TRBJ2-1 NA TRBV13 14 NA CASSFRTGSYEQFF TGTGCCAGCAGCTTCCGTACAGGATCCTATGAGCAGTTCTTC
TRBJ2-5 TRBD1 TRBV9 15 NA CASSVGTGGEETQYF TGTGCCAGCAGCGTCGGGACAGGGGGGGAAGAGACCCAGTACTTC
TRBJ1-1 NA TRBV11-2 12 NA CASSLASGDAFF TGTGCCAGCAGCTTAGCATCAGGGGACGCTTTCTTT
TRBJ2-3 NA TRBV19 12 NA CASSLGSATQYF TGTGCCAGTAGTCTAGGGTCCGCTACGCAGTATTTT
TRBJ2-2 NA TRBV19 14 NA CASRGVLGERELFF TGTGCCAGTAGAGGGGTGTTAGGGGAAAGGGAGCTGTTTTTT
TRBJ2-3 NA TRBV7-9 15 NA CASSLGSDSTDTQYF TGTGCCAGCAGCTTAGGATCAGACTCGACAGATACGCAGTATTTT
TRBJ2-1 TRBD1 TRBV9 16 NA CASSPPRTGVYNEQFF TGTGCCAGCAGCCCACCAAGGACAGGGGTATACAATGAGCAGTTCTTC
TRBJ2-7 NA TRBV4-1 14 NA CASSQVGGTYEQYF TGCGCCAGCAGCCAAGTCGGAGGGACCTACGAGCAGTACTTC
TRBJ2-1 TRBD1 TRBV6-4 18 NA CASSESGQGEFDYNEQFF TGTGCCAGCAGTGAATCGGGACAGGGAGAATTTGATTACAATGAGCAGTTCTTC
TRBJ1-1 TRBD1 TRBV11-2 18 NA CASSLVVGTGYLGTEAFF TGTGCCAGCAGCTTAGTGGTTGGGACAGGGTATTTAGGCACTGAAGCTTTCTTT
TRBJ2-5 NA TRBV10-2 12 few CASGTGEETQYF TGCGCCAGCGGGACGGGGGAGGAGACCCAGTACTTC
TRBJ2-1 TRBD2 TRBV14 20 few CASSQDPGLAFQSSYNEQFF TGTGCCAGCAGCCAAGATCCGGGACTAGCGTTCCAGAGCTCCTACAATGAGCAGTTCTTC
TRBJ2-2 NA TRBV11-2 14 few CASTALLDTGELFF TGTGCCAGCACCGCCCTCTTGGACACCGGGGAGCTGTTTTTT
TRBJ2-5 NA TRBV6-4 15 NA CASSGWALVRGTQYF TGTGCCAGCAGTGGATGGGCCCTTGTGAGGGGGACCCAGTACTTC
TRBJ2-3 NA TRBV5-1 16 NA CASSFFAGTSTDTQYF TGCGCCAGCAGCTTCTTCGCGGGGACTAGCACAGATACGCAGTATTTT
TRBJ2-5 TRBD1 TRBV10-2 15 NA CASTSTGGLQETQYF TGCGCCAGCACCTCAACAGGGGGCCTCCAAGAGACCCAGTACTTC
TRBJ2-7 TRBD2 TRBV6-5 17 NA CASSYSISGTSNDEQYF TGTGCCAGCAGTTACTCGATTTCCGGGACTAGCAATGACGAGCAGTACTTC
TRBJ1-1 NA TRBV13 12 NA CASEGLNTEAFF TGTGCCAGCGAGGGATTGAACACTGAAGCTTTCTTT
TRBJ1-1 TRBD1 TRBV7-9 15 few CASSPSWTGRTEAFF TGTGCCAGCAGCCCCTCATGGACAGGGCGAACTGAAGCTTTCTTT
TRBJ2-7 TRBD2 TRBV5-1 15 few CASSWGLAGVNEQYF TGCGCCAGCAGCTGGGGACTAGCGGGAGTCAACGAGCAGTACTTC
TRBJ1-2 NA TRBV5-6 16 NA CASSLRPQAMNYGYTF TGTGCCAGCAGCTTAAGGCCACAGGCGATGAACTATGGCTACACCTTC
TRBJ2-3 TRBD1 TRBV20-1 14 NA CSATGALYTDTQYF TGCAGTGCCACAGGGGCCCTCTACACAGATACGCAGTATTTT
TRBJ2-4 TRBD2 TRBV20-1 19 few CSARQLGIGLAGAKNIQYF TGCAGTGCTCGACAACTGGGAATAGGACTAGCCGGAGCCAAAAACATTCAGTACTTC
TRBJ2-5 TRBD2 TRBV20-1 21 NA CSLLAKGRWLAGNKHQETQYF TGCAGTTTACTAGCGAAGGGAAGATGGCTAGCGGGAAATAAACATCAAGAGACCCAGTACTTC
TRBJ2-7 NA TRBV27 14 NA CASSLKAGSYEQYF TGTGCCAGCAGTTTAAAAGCAGGGTCCTACGAGCAGTACTTC
TRBJ1-1 NA TRBV19 13 few CATDQGGWTEAFF TGTGCCACCGACCAAGGGGGATGGACTGAAGCTTTCTTT
TRBJ1-5 NA TRBV7-6 14 NA CASSLDPGGQPQHF TGTGCCAGCAGCTTAGACCCCGGAGGTCAGCCCCAGCATTTT
TRBJ1-1 NA TRBV5-1 16 NA CASSLGLVQGGSEAFF TGCGCCAGCAGCTTGGGTTTGGTCCAGGGTGGCTCTGAAGCTTTCTTT
TRBJ1-1 NA TRBV6-1 15 many CASSRGEVLNTEAFF TGTGCCAGCAGCCGGGGGGAGGTTTTGAACACTGAAGCTTTCTTT
TRBJ2-3 NA TRBV10-3 18 NA CAISESISSGVKTDTQYF TGTGCCATCAGTGAGTCGATAAGTTCTGGGGTAAAGACAGATACGCAGTATTTT
TRBJ2-1 NA TRBV5-1 16 NA CASSLEQGEAYNEQFF TGCGCCAGCAGCTTGGAGCAGGGGGAGGCCTACAATGAGCAGTTCTTC
TRBJ2-1 NA TRBV2 14 few CASSEWDAYNEQFF TGTGCCAGCAGTGAATGGGACGCTTACAATGAGCAGTTCTTC
TRBJ2-5 TRBD1 TRBV13 14 many CASSSGQGGETQYF TGTGCCAGCAGCTCGGGACAGGGTGGAGAGACCCAGTACTTC
TRBJ1-4 NA TRBV4-1 16 NA CASSPRGGLYLEKLFF TGCGCCAGCAGCCCACGTGGGGGCTTATATCTAGAAAAACTGTTTTTT
TRBJ2-3 NA TRBV12-3/TRBV12-4 13 NA CASRFQSTDTQYF TGTGCCAGCAGGTTTCAAAGCACAGATACGCAGTATTTT
TRBJ2-2 NA TRBV12-3/TRBV12-4 13 few CASTQRNTGELFF TGTGCCAGCACCCAGAGGAACACCGGGGAGCTGTTTTTT
TRBJ2-1 TRBD2 TRBV30 14 few CAWTSGGPLDEQFF TGTGCCTGGACTAGCGGGGGGCCTTTGGATGAGCAGTTCTTC
TRBJ2-1 NA TRBV4-1 16 few CASSQDLVGLNNEQFF TGCGCCAGCAGCCAAGATCTTGTCGGACTCAACAATGAGCAGTTCTTC
TRBJ2-5 NA TRBV29-1 17 NA CSVEDLNWTPGQETQYF TGCAGCGTTGAGGATCTAAATTGGACTCCGGGCCAAGAGACCCAGTACTTC
TRBJ2-7 NA TRBV5-6 14 few CASSLGRVTHEQYF TGTGCCAGCAGCTTGGGCAGGGTTACCCACGAGCAGTACTTC
TRBJ2-4 TRBD1 TRBV12-5 18 NA CASGLGQLVHLAKNIQYF TGTGCTAGTGGCCTGGGACAGCTTGTACACTTAGCCAAAAACATTCAGTACTTC
TRBJ1-2 NA TRBV6-2/TRBV6-3 13 NA CASRMGLSNGYTF TGTGCCAGCAGAATGGGACTGTCAAATGGCTACACCTTC
TRBJ2-7 NA TRBV13 15 many CASSFNGDNSYEQYF TGTGCCAGCAGCTTCAACGGGGACAACTCCTACGAGCAGTACTTC
TRBJ1-5 TRBD1 TRBV2 16 NA CASSGQGPRANQPQHF TGTGCCAGCAGTGGACAGGGGCCCCGAGCTAATCAGCCCCAGCATTTT
TRBJ2-1 NA TRBV7-9 15 few CASSPPSVTYNEQFF TGTGCCAGCAGCCCCCCATCGGTGACCTACAATGAGCAGTTCTTC
TRBJ1-4 NA TRBV12-3/TRBV12-4 14 many CASSDRTSLVKLFF TGTGCCAGCAGCGACAGGACTTCTCTTGTAAAACTGTTTTTT
TRBJ2-2 NA TRBV4-1 16 NA CASSQAYRGGTGELFF TGCGCCAGCAGCCAGGCCTACAGGGGAGGGACCGGGGAGCTGTTTTTT
TRBJ1-5 TRBD1 TRBV7-2 17 few CASSGPGQAVSNQPQHF TGTGCCAGCAGCGGTCCCGGACAGGCAGTAAGCAATCAGCCCCAGCATTTT
TRBJ1-1 NA TRBV5-1 15 NA CASSLTVAGNTEAFF TGCGCCAGCAGTCTGACGGTCGCGGGGAACACTGAAGCTTTCTTT
TRBJ2-3 NA TRBV7-8 14 NA CASSLLGGQDTQYF TGTGCCAGCAGCTTACTAGGGGGTCAGGATACGCAGTATTTT
TRBJ1-5 NA TRBV12-3/TRBV12-4 15 many CASSPGGYSNQPQHF TGTGCCAGCAGCCCCGGGGGGTATAGCAATCAGCCCCAGCATTTT